This TCR beta chain was retrieved from a study of graft-versus-host responses after intestinal transplantation (dated by TCRdb to the early 2020s). Some background on the complete study: The transplants that recipients got were multivisceral, liver-intestinal, or isolated intestinal. Every recipient was given anti-thymocyte globulin induction, followed by 2 to 3 years of maintenance tacrolimus and steroids. After intestinal transplantation, graft-versus-host and host-versus-graft alloreactive T cell clones were followed in the graft, circulation and bone marrow using bulk TCR-beta CDR3 sequencing. To identify alloreactive clones, pre-transplant mixed lymphocyte reaction products were sequenced and compared with unstimulated pre-transplant donor and recipient T cells. A cohort of some 24 intestinal transplant recipients, including one retransplant, was enrolled, and 3 patients lacking pretransplant specimens were excluded. Donor T cell macrochimerism was defined as a peak of at least 4% donor T cells among recipient peripheral blood mononuclear cells. Rather than being sequenced by the commercial service, samples from a few later patients were sequenced in-house on an Illumina MiSeq and processed with MiXCR. The study at large found these results: GvH clones were detected in recipient bone marrow, and some appeared earlier in ileal mucosa or blood, consistent with an intestinal mucosal origin. High GvH to HvG T cell clonal ratios were observed in the allografts of patients with donor T cell macrochimerism. The conclusions were limited by the relatively low number and heterogeneity of the intestinal transplant patients. Peak levels of circulating GvH clones were associated with declines in HvG clones early after transplant.

Comments on this clone: Its cognate antigen has yet to be identified. The input lacks base qualities; no much larger clone sits a single base away.

Trimming at the junction amounts to 4 bases on V and 3 bases on J, and the germline ends lie 8 bases apart. The CDR3 runs 12 residues from the cysteine to the phenylalanine. Only CDR3 DNA remains: 36 bases, in frame from the first base. Looking up the germline V gene (reference sequence) yields CDR1 GTSNPN and CDR2 SVGIG. The sample's time point label is to be understood as: cells obtained before transplantation from donor or recipient. CD3+CD4+ and CD3+CD8+ populations were FACS-sorted from unstimulated pre-transplant donor and recipient cells taken from spleen or lymph nodes. Library preparation used the immunoSEQ multiplex PCR assay. For most patients, genomic DNA was isolated using the Qiagen DNeasy Blood and Tissue Kit and was shipped frozen to Adaptive Biotechnologies for TCR sequencing. For most patients, genomic DNA was subjected to high-throughput TCR-beta CDR3 sequencing by Adaptive Biotechnologies. On the study's bioinformatics: TCR sequencing data were retrieved from Adaptive's ImmunoSEQ software for around 18 patients, whereas a few other patients were processed with MiXCR and VDJtools. CD4 versus CD8 sorting errors were corrected by removing sequences found in both subsets at a frequency ratio below 5:1. CDR3 nucleotide sequences shared between donor and recipient were removed because their origin could not be assigned. At least 2-fold expansion over unstimulated cells and a minimum CFSE-low frequency of 0.002% (template counts) or 0.001% (read counts) were required for clones to be classified as alloreactive. Mappable clones were those detected in sequenced pre-transplant spleen, lymph node, or MLR CFSE-low populations of the donor or recipient. Cumulative frequency of alloreactive clones was calculated as a percentage of all sequences weighted by copy number. Sourced from immuneACCESS, this table was stored by TCRdb with only in-frame sequences that have V and J called. A share of the clones is absent; for the studies checked, an unresolved V gene accounts for under half, and the remainder has no known explanation. The V and J calls and the clone size are those of that table, but D and trimming were determined from the DNA. The sample contains some 76,000 clones, around 87% of them found a single time. The leading ten clones occupy over 7% of the sample.

The sequence was obtained from a human donor who was the organ donor for an intestinal transplant. The sample in question was unstimulated CD8+ T cells sorted from spleen or lymph node cells, obtained before transplant. The chain uses TRBV30 and TRBJ2-3; confidence is insufficient to name the D gene. Read as DNA, the sequence is TGTGCCTGGAAAACAGTAACAGATACGCAGTATTTT. This is translated as CAWKTVTDTQYF. This CDR3, with the reference TRBV30 and TRBJ2-3 proteins standing in past its ends, gives the full variable domain SQTIHQWPATLVQPVGSPLSLECTVEGTSNPNLYWYRQAAGRGLQLLFYSVGIGQISSEVPQNLSASRPQDRQFILSSKKLLLSDSGFYLCAWKTVTDTQYFGPGTRLTVL.